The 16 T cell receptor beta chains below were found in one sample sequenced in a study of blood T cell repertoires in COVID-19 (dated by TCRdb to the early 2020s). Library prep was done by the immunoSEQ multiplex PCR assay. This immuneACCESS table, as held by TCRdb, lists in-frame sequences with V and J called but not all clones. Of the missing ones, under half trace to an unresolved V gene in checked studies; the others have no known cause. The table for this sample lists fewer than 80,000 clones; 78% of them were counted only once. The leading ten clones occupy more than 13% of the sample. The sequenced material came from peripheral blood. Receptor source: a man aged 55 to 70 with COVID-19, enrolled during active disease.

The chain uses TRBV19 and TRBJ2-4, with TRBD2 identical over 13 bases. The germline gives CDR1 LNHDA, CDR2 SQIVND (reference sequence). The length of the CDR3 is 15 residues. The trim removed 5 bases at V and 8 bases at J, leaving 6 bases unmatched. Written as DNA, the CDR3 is TGTGCCAGTAGTCGGACTAGCGGGAGCGAGTACATTCAGTACTTC. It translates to CASSRTSGSEYIQYF. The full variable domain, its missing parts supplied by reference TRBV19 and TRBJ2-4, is DGGITQSPKYLFRKEGQNVTLSCEQNLNHDAMYWYRQDPGQGLRLIYYSQIVNDFQKGDIAEGYSVSREKKESFPLTVTSAQKNPTAFYLCASSRTSGSEYIQYFGAGTRLSVL.

CDR3 loop: CASSSSLSGRASWYF. DNA for the CDR3: TGTGCCAGCAGCTCGTCACTAAGCGGGAGGGCCTCCTGGTATTTT. The V gene is TRBV5-4, the J gene TRBJ2-3; 10 positions agree with TRBD2. V was pared by 3 bases and J by 14 bases, with 15 bases of the junction left unmatched. This CDR3 is built from 15 residues. Germline assignment: CDR1 SGHNT and CDR2 YYREEE (reference sequence). Filled out from reference TRBV5-4 and TRBJ2-3, the complete variable domain reads ETGVTQSPTHLIKTRGQQVTLRCSSQSGHNTVSWYQQALGQGPQFIFQYYREEENGRGNFPPRFSGLQFPNYSSELNVNALELDDSALYLCASSSSLSGRASWYFGPGTRLTVL.

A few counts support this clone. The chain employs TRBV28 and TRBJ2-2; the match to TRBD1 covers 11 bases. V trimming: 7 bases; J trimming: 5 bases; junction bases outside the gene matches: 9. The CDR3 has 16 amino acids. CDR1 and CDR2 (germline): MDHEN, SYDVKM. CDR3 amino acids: CASTFRDRGGTGELFF. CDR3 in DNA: TGTGCCAGCACCTTCAGGGACAGGGGGGGGACCGGGGAGCTGTTTTTT.

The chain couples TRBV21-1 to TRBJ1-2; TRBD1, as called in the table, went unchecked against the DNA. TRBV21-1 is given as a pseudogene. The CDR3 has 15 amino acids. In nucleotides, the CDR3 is TGTGCCAGCAGCGCCCGGGACAGGGCTTATGGTGGCTACACCTTC. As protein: CASSARDRAYGGYTF.

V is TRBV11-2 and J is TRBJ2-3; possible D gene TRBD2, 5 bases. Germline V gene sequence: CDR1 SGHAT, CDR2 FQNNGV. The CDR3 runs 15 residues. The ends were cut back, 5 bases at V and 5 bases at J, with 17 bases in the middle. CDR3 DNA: TGTGCCAGCAGCCCCCCCTGGGAGTTGGGAGATACGCAGTATTTT. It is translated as CASSPPWELGDTQYF. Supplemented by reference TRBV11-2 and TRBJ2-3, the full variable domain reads EAGVAQSPRYKIIEKRQSVAFWCNPISGHATLYWYQQILGQGPKLLIQFQNNGVVDDSQLPKDRFSAERLKGVDSTLKIQPAKLEDSAVYLCASSPPWELGDTQYFGPGTRLTVL.

CDR3 nucleotide sequence: TGTGCCAGCAGCTCGGAGATGGGGCTCTACGAGCAGTACTTC. Translating it yields CASSSEMGLYEQYF. The J gene is TRBJ2-7, the V gene TRBV11-2; TRBD1 might be the D (5 bases). Germline CDR1 is SGHAT and CDR2 is FQNNGV. The CDR3 is 14 amino acids. Trimming shortened V by 4 bases and J by 3 bases, and 13 bases separated the two germline ends.

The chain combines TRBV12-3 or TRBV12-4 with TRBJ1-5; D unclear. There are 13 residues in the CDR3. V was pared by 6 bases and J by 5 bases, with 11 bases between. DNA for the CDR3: TGTGCCAGCAGCCCCACCGAGGATCAGCCCCAGCATTTT. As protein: CASSPTEDQPQHF.

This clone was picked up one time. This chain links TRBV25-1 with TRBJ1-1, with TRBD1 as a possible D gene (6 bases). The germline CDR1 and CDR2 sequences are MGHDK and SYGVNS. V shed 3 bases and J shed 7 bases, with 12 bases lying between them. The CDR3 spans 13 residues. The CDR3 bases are TGTGCCAGCAGTGATGGGACATTAAGTGAAGCTTTCTTT. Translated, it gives CASSDGTLSEAFF. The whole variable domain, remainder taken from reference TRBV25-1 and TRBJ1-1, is EADIYQTPRYLVIGTGKKITLECSQTMGHDKMYWYQQDPGMELHLIHYSYGVNSTEKGDLSSESTVSRIRTEHFPLTLESARPSHTSQYLCASSDGTLSEAFFGQGTRLTVV.

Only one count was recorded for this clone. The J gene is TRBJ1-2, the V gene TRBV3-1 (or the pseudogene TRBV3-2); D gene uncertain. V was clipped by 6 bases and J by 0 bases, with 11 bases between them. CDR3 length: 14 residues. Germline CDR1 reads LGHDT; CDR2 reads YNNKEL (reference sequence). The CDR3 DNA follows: TGTGCCAGCAGTGGGAGAGCCACTAACTATGGCTACACCTTC. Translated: CASSGRATNYGYTF.

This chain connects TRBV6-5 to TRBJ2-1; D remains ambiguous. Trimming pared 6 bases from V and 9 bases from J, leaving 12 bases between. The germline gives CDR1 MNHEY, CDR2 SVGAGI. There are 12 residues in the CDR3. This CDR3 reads CASSAHYGEQFF. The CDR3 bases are TGTGCCAGCAGCGCCCACTACGGTGAGCAGTTCTTC.

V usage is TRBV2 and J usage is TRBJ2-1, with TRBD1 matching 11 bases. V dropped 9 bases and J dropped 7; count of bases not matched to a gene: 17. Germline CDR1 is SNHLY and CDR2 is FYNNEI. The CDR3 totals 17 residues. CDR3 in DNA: TGTGCCAGGACGGGACAGGGGGTAACATTGTGGAAAAATGAGCAGTTCTTC. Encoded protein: CARTGQGVTLWKNEQFF.

This chain's CDR3 is CASRVTGGTNEKLFF. In nucleotides, the CDR3 is TGTGCCAGCAGGGTGACAGGGGGAACTAATGAAAAACTGTTTTTT. The chain employs TRBV6-5 and TRBJ1-4; 9 nucleotides agree with TRBD1. The CDR3 has 15 residues. V lost 6 bases, J lost 1 base, and 3 bases stayed unmatched. CDR1 is MNHEY and CDR2 is SVGAGI in the germline V gene.

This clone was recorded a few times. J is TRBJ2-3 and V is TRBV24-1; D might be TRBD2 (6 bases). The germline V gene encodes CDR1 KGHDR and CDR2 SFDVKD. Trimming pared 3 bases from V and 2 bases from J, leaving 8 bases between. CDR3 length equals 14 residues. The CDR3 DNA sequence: TGTGCCACCAGTGATGGGGGGTACACAGATACGCAGTATTTT. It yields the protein CATSDGGYTDTQYF.

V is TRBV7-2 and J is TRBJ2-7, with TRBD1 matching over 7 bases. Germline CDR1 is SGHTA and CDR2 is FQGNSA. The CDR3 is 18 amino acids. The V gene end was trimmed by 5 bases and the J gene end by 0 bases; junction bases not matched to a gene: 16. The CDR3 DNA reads TGTGCCAGCAGCAGAGGGCATGGTAGGGGGCCCCTCTCCTACGAGCAGTACTTC. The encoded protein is CASSRGHGRGPLSYEQYF.

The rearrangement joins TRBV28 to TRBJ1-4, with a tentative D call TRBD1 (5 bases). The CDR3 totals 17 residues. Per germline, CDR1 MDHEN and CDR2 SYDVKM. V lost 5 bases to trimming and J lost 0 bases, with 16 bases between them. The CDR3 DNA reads TGTGCCAGCAGTCCCCCGGCCGGGGGTTCAACTAATGAAAAACTGTTTTTT. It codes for CASSPPAGGSTNEKLFF.

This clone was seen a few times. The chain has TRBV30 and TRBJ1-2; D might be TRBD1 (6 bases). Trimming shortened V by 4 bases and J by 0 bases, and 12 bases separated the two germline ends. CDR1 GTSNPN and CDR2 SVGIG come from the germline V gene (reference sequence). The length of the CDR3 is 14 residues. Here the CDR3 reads CAWTRTESNYGYTF. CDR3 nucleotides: TGTGCCTGGACCAGGACAGAATCTAACTATGGCTACACCTTC.